These 17 T cell receptor beta chains were sequenced from one sample in a study of cytomegalovirus exposure and HLA in healthy donors. Profiled with immunoSEQ multiplex PCR; TCRdb holds only in-frame clones, not every one. The data hold some 180,000 clones, with more than 75% observed a single time. Sequenced material: PBMCs. The receptor set was obtained from a man aged 30 to 45 in good health and CMV-seropositive.

J is TRBJ2-7 and V is TRBV5-4; the D gene is possibly TRBD1 (6 bases). CDR1 SGHNT and CDR2 YYREEE come from the germline V gene (reference sequence). The CDR3 is 15 residues long. Trimming stripped 4 bases from V and 0 bases from J, with 14 bases between. CDR3 bases: TGTGCCAGCAGCCCCCGACAGGCTAGCTCCTACGAGCAGTACTTC. Amino acids: CASSPRQASSYEQYF. The whole variable domain, remainder taken from reference TRBV5-4 and TRBJ2-7, is ETGVTQSPTHLIKTRGQQVTLRCSSQSGHNTVSWYQQALGQGPQFIFQYYREEENGRGNFPPRFSGLQFPNYSSELNVNALELDDSALYLCASSPRQASSYEQYFGPGTRLTVT.

The V and J genes are TRBV28 and TRBJ2-1; D is undetermined. The CDR3 extends over 15 amino acids. Germline V CDR1 and CDR2: MDHEN, SYDVKM. Trimming left V 5 bases short and J 2 bases short, with 13 bases between. CDR3 nucleotides: TGTGCCAGCAGTCTCAAACTTGTTACCTACAATGAGCAGTTCTTC. Its translation: CASSLKLVTYNEQFF.

The rearrangement uses TRBV5-1 and TRBJ2-5; the match to TRBD1 covers 7 bases. In germline, CDR1 is SGHRS, CDR2 YFSETQ. The CDR3 length is 14 residues. The V gene end was trimmed by 2 bases and the J gene end by 3 bases; junction bases not matched to a gene: 4. The CDR3, as DNA: TGCGCCAGCAGCTTTGACAGGGAAAAAGAGACCCAGTACTTC. Its translation is CASSFDREKETQYF.

The CDR3 coding sequence is TGTGCCAGCATAGCGGCCCCCGTGAATGAGCAGTTCTTC. Translating it yields CASIAAPVNEQFF. V usage is TRBV28 and J usage is TRBJ2-1, with D possibly matching TRBD2 (6 bases). The CDR3 loop spans 13 amino acids. V lost 7 bases to trimming and J lost 7 bases, with 14 bases between them. Germline assignment: CDR1 MDHEN and CDR2 SYDVKM.

This chain connects TRBV5-4 to TRBJ2-7; D is possibly TRBD1 (6 bases). Trimming left V 3 bases short and J 4 bases short, with 11 bases between. Germline-derived CDR1 and CDR2 are SGHNT and YYREEE (reference sequence). The CDR3 sequence is 13 residues long. CDR3 coding DNA: TGTGCCAGCAGCTGGCAAGGGGGTTACGAGCAGTACTTC. Protein product: CASSWQGGYEQYF.

The chain has TRBV7-6 and TRBJ2-3; D remains ambiguous. The CDR3 has 16 amino acids. Germline V CDR1 and CDR2: SGHVS, FNYEAQ. The V end lost 5 bases, the J end lost 4 bases, and 19 bases lay between the germline ends. As DNA, the CDR3 is TGTGCCAGCAGCCAACAATCGGCACCGGTTCCAGATACGCAGTATTTT. It translates to CASSQQSAPVPDTQYF.

The chain combines TRBV9 with TRBJ2-3; D may correspond to TRBD1 or TRBD2 (5 bases each). The V gene lost 3 bases and the J gene lost 2 bases, with 16 bases spanning the gap. There are 16 residues in the CDR3. Germline CDR1 reads SGDLS; CDR2 reads YYNGEE. The CDR3 DNA reads TGTGCCAGCAGCGGAGGGACCTACTCCACCACAGATACGCAGTATTTT. It encodes CASSGGTYSTTDTQYF.

The V and J genes are TRBV10-2 and TRBJ1-1; 9 bases fit TRBD1. The J segment lost 3 bases and the V segment lost 6 bases, leaving 2 bases of the junction unmatched. Germline-derived CDR1 and CDR2 are WSHSY and SAAADI. The CDR3 has 13 residues. CDR3 sequence: CASRTGGDTEAFF. Written as DNA, the CDR3 is TGCGCCAGCAGGACAGGGGGGGACACTGAAGCTTTCTTT.

The rearrangement joins TRBV7-2 to TRBJ1-2; 11 nucleotides agree with TRBD1. Germline CDR1 is SGHTA and CDR2 is FQGNSA. V dropped 3 bases and J dropped 7; count of bases not matched to a gene: 7. The CDR3 is 15 residues long. CDR3 DNA sequence: TGTGCCAGCAGCTTCAAACAGGGACAGGGGGGTGGCTACACCTTC. Residues: CASSFKQGQGGGYTF.

V usage is TRBV5-1 and J usage is TRBJ1-4, with D tentatively TRBD1 (5 bases). This CDR3 is built from 14 residues. Germline CDR1 reads SGHRS; CDR2 reads YFSETQ. Trimming took off 0 bases at V and 3 bases at J, with 6 bases between the two ends. The CDR3 DNA reads as TGCGCCAGCAGCTTGGGGGACTCTAATGAAAAACTGTTTTTT. This codes for CASSLGDSNEKLFF.

The J gene is TRBJ2-2, the V gene TRBV9, with D perhaps TRBD1 (5 bases). Germline CDR1 reads SGDLS; CDR2 reads YYNGEE. This CDR3 has 14 amino acids. V was shortened by 0 bases and J by 4 bases, with 7 bases between the two germline ends. CDR3 sequence reads: CASSVGGTTGELFF. The CDR3 nucleotides are TGTGCCAGCAGCGTAGGGGGCACCACCGGGGAGCTGTTTTTT.

V and J are TRBV18 and TRBJ2-3; the D is unclear. Germline values: CDR1 KGHSH, CDR2 LQKENI. Trimming removed 3 bases at V and 0 bases at J, with 10 bases between. The CDR3 loop spans 15 amino acids. The CDR3 reads CASSPRTESTDTQYF. The CDR3 region has the DNA TGTGCCAGCTCACCCCGCACGGAGAGCACAGATACGCAGTATTTT.

The V gene is TRBV27, the J gene TRBJ2-3, with D possibly matching TRBD2 (5 bases). The germline V and J ends were trimmed by 5 bases and 3 bases, with 18 bases remaining between them. The CDR3 has 16 residues. Looked up from germline, CDR1 is MNHEY and CDR2 is SMNVEV (reference sequence). CDR3 nucleotide sequence: TGTGCCAGCAGTCCGTACACATTGGGGAGTACAGATACGCAGTATTTT. It codes for CASSPYTLGSTDTQYF.

The J gene is TRBJ2-1, the V gene TRBV9; tentative D call: TRBD2 (5 bases). Germline-derived CDR1 and CDR2 are SGDLS and YYNGEE. This CDR3 has 15 amino acids. V was clipped by 3 bases and J by 0 bases, with 10 bases between them. CDR3 residues: CASSDLAGSYNEQFF. The CDR3 nucleotides are TGTGCCAGCAGCGACCTAGCAGGCTCCTACAATGAGCAGTTCTTC.

The rearrangement links TRBV6-1 to TRBJ2-7, with 10 bases lining up with TRBD1. Germline-derived CDR1 and CDR2 are MNHNS and SASEGT. The CDR3 loop spans 14 amino acids. J lost 2 bases, V lost 5 bases, and 3 bases had no gene match. In nucleotides, the CDR3 is TGTGCCAGCAGTTTGGGGACAGGGGCCTACGAGCAGTACTTC. Its protein is CASSLGTGAYEQYF.

The rearrangement joins TRBV18 to TRBJ2-2; 7 bases line up with TRBD2. CDR1 and CDR2 (germline): KGHSH, LQKENI. The CDR3 totals 15 residues. J gave up 9 bases and V 5 bases, and 12 bases lay outside the gene matches. CDR3 DNA: TGTGCCAGCTCAAGTAAAGCTAGCGGAAGCCGGGAGCTGTTTTTT. Its translation is CASSSKASGSRELFF.

The chain employs TRBV30 and TRBJ1-2, with TRBD1 as a possible D gene (5 bases). The V gene's germline CDR1 is GTSNPN and CDR2 SVGIG (reference sequence). This CDR3 region has 14 residues. V lost 2 bases and J lost 5, with 15 bases in between. The CDR3 DNA sequence: TGTGCCTGGAGTAGCCAGGAGGGGTCTTATGGCTACACCTTC. This sequence encodes CAWSSQEGSYGYTF.